A selection of T cell receptor beta chains follows, all from one sample in a study of T cell responses to AZD1222 COVID-19 vaccine. The data were produced by immunoSEQ multiplex PCR, yet TCRdb's version contains in-frame clones alone and is incomplete. The sample has about 130,000 clones, approximately 91% seen once. The material sequenced was peripheral blood, taken 28 days after the second AZD1222 dose. The receptors were sampled from an adult who received the AZD1222 COVID-19 vaccine. CDR3s include the opening cysteine and the closing phenylalanine or tryptophan. The order of the fields is clone size, V gene, J gene, CDR3 protein. A row's size may be missing; if present it is once, few, many or a size class.

>few|TRBV19|TRBJ2-7
CASSRLAGAYEQYF
>NA|TRBV11-2|TRBJ1-5
CASSRAAGDQPQHF
>NA|TRBV7-2|TRBJ2-7
CASSLVAVARVWEQYF
>NA|TRBV7-8|TRBJ1-5
CASSLALGAQPQHF
>NA|TRBV9|TRBJ1-1
CASSVYDDRNTEAFF
>NA|TRBV4-1|TRBJ1-5
CASSQPGQRPKQPQHF
>NA|TRBV5-1|TRBJ2-7
CASSLVLSGASQYF
>NA|TRBV15|TRBJ2-5
CATSRQGRGLQETQYF
>NA|TRBV4-2|TRBJ2-4
CASSQDLGEGKNIQYF
>NA|TRBV3-1/TRBV3-2|TRBJ2-7
CASSQDFGTGGSYEQYF
>NA|TRBV30|TRBJ2-7
CAWDTGTYEQYF
>NA|TRBV5-5|TRBJ2-1
CASSPRGVDYNEQFF
>NA|TRBV3-1/TRBV3-2|TRBJ1-5
CASSQAGDQPQHF
>NA|TRBV19|TRBJ2-3
CASSIGGLAGTDTQYF
>NA|TRBV5-1|TRBJ2-7
CASSWIPGQGGEQYF
>NA|TRBV19|TRBJ1-6
CASSPPGDRGVSPLHF
>NA|TRBV6-5|TRBJ2-1
CASNPGLAEYNEQFF
>NA|TRBV7-9|TRBJ2-7
CASSLTSSYEQYF
>NA|TRBV14|TRBJ2-5
CASSLSSGRARETQYF
>NA|TRBV27|TRBJ2-5
CASSLSEYTTQYF
>once|TRBV6-4|TRBJ1-2
CASSDLGNGYTF
>NA|TRBV29-1|TRBJ1-2
CSTRTGDYGYTF
>NA|TRBV7-9|TRBJ1-1
CASSLIPRGGFTEAFF
>few|TRBV15|TRBJ2-3
CATSRAAGGSDTQYF
>once|TRBV6-5|TRBJ1-2
CASRFTALSDGYTF
>NA|TRBV5-6|TRBJ1-4
CASSDRQGTNEKLFF
>NA|TRBV3-1/TRBV3-2|TRBJ1-1
CASSQESGLGGKNTEAFF
>once|TRBV7-9|TRBJ1-6
CASSPSTGEGSPLHF
>NA|TRBV4-2|TRBJ2-1
CASSYDGTSGSNEQFF
>NA|TRBV28|TRBJ2-3
CASSESDTQYF
>few|TRBV4-1|TRBJ2-5
CASSPPGGEETQYF
>NA|TRBV11-3|TRBJ2-1
CASSLGITSGTGYEQFF
>few|TRBV7-9|TRBJ1-6
CASSFGGNGSPLHF
>NA|TRBV7-9|TRBJ2-1
CASSPREGEQFF
>NA|TRBV2|TRBJ2-7
CASSFRDFVTYEQYF
>NA|TRBV7-2|TRBJ1-2
CASSDRTGGNYGYTF
>NA|TRBV6-5|TRBJ1-3
CASSYSDRVADTIYF
>NA|TRBV3-1/TRBV3-2|TRBJ2-2
CASSQLLAGVTGELFF
>NA|TRBV29-1|TRBJ1-4
CSVGPRGPEEKLFF
>NA|TRBV6-5|TRBJ1-2
CASSPSLRSGYGYTF
>NA|TRBV5-1|TRBJ1-1
CASSFDLDTEAFF
>few|TRBV5-8|TRBJ2-3
CASSLRADTQYF
>NA|TRBV5-1|TRBJ2-1
CASSYLAGDQGEQFF
>NA|TRBV27|TRBJ1-2
CASSRTWTGGTNYGYTF
>NA|TRBV9|TRBJ1-3
CASRPNYSGNTIYF
>NA|TRBV27|TRBJ2-1
CASSFSRDNEQFF
>NA|TRBV4-1|TRBJ2-7
CASSQGRGQSSYEQYF
>NA|TRBV7-9|TRBJ2-1
CASSLTPRVSVNNEQFF